Below, 26 T cell receptor beta chains from the same sample are listed, as sequenced in a study of blood T cells in healthy people across ages. Combining a sample-barcoded 5' primer with a J-beta primer mix, a second PCR ran for about 6 to 11 cycles. Using its own MiXCR run on the 5' RACE reads, TCRdb lists one record per CDR3 protein. The sample records 800,000 to 1,300,000 distinct CDR3 sequences, roughly 24% being singletons. These records were also assigned to another study, of T cells of mothers and their children.

The specimen sequenced was blood. These receptors all come from a girl aged 2-9 years in good health.

The chain carries TRBV29-1 and TRBJ2-7, with TRBD1 identical over 9 bases. The V and J ends lost 7 bases and 5 bases, in that order; junction bases with no gene match: 6. The CDR3 runs to 12 residues. Germline V lookup: CDR1 SQVTM, CDR2 ANQGSEA. CDR3 loop: CSAGDRADEQYF. In DNA, the CDR3 is TGCAGCGCCGGGGACAGGGCCGACGAGCAGTACTTC.

There are a few counts of this clonotype. The V call is TRBV5-1, the J call TRBJ2-2; D not resolved. This CDR3 spans 14 amino acids. The germline gives CDR1 SGHRS, CDR2 YFSETQ. V dropped 2 bases and J dropped 0 bases, with 5 bases sitting between them. This CDR3 is CASSFEANTGELFF. The CDR3 nucleotides are TGCGCCAGCAGCTTTGAAGCGAACACCGGGGAGCTGTTTTTT.

This clonotype has a handful of counts. This chain joins TRBV9 and TRBJ2-5; tentatively, D is TRBD2 (5 bases). Per the germline V gene, CDR1 is SGDLS and CDR2 is YYNGEE. V lost 0 bases to trimming and J lost 3 bases, with 9 bases between them. The CDR3 is 14 amino acids. CDR3 in DNA: TGTGCCAGCAGCGTAGCAGAGGGAGAAGAGACCCAGTACTTC. Its protein is CASSVAEGEETQYF.

The V call is TRBV12-3 or TRBV12-4, the J call TRBJ2-5; maybe TRBD1 (7 bases). The DNA end lines up better with TRBJ2-1; the J call may be wrong. This CDR3 has 14 residues. As DNA, the CDR3 is TGTGCCAGCAGTTTGAGAGCAGGGGGGCACGAGCAGTTCTTC. It is translated as CASSLRAGGHEQFF.

The chain uses TRBV25-1 and TRBJ1-1; D unclear. Trimming shortened V by 8 bases and J by 5 bases, and 12 bases separated the two germline ends. Germline lookup yields CDR1 MGHDK and CDR2 SYGVNS. The CDR3 runs 12 residues. The CDR3 DNA sequence: TGTGCCAGCTCCAAAGGTAGTACTGAAGCTTTCTTT. Encoded protein: CASSKGSTEAFF.

Only a few counts were recorded for this clonotype. V is TRBV6-6 and J is TRBJ1-1; D gene ambiguous. V was shortened by 7 bases and J by 1 base, with 10 bases between the two germline ends. Germline values: CDR1 MNHNY, CDR2 SVGAGI (reference sequence). The CDR3 contains 13 residues. As DNA, the CDR3 is TGTGCCAGCATAAGGATGGGGAACACTGAAGCTTTCTTT. Residues: CASIRMGNTEAFF.

The chain links TRBV7-2 to TRBJ2-1; D is perhaps TRBD1 or TRBD2 (7 bases each). Deletions cut 6 bases from V and 0 bases from J, with 15 bases between. The CDR3 consists of 16 residues. CDR1 and CDR2 (germline): SGHTA, FQGNSA. CDR3 protein: CASRSGGGPSYNEQFF. CDR3 DNA: TGTGCCAGCAGATCAGGGGGGGGCCCCTCCTACAATGAGCAGTTCTTC.

V usage is TRBV29-1 and J usage is TRBJ1-4, with D possibly matching TRBD1 (5 bases). The V end was cut by 5 bases, the J end by 7 bases, with 11 bases between. This CDR3 spans 12 amino acids. Germline loops: CDR1 SQVTM, CDR2 ANQGSEA. CDR3 amino acids: CSVWEGSEKLFF. The DNA of the CDR3 is TGCAGCGTTTGGGAGGGGAGTGAAAAACTGTTTTTT.

This clonotype was counted a few times. This sequence joins TRBV6-5 and TRBJ1-2; 9 nucleotides agree with TRBD1. In germline, CDR1 is MNHEY, CDR2 SVGAGI. The CDR3 length is 15 residues. V shed 6 bases and J 9 bases; nucleotides not matched to a gene: 14. The CDR3 protein is CASSPDPGTGISYTF. CDR3 DNA: TGTGCCAGCAGCCCCGACCCCGGGACAGGGATCAGCTACACCTTC.

The V and J genes are TRBV6-5 and TRBJ2-5; TRBD1 aligns across 9 bases. The J call may be wrong; the DNA end is better matched by TRBJ2-1. This CDR3 is 17 amino acids long. Germline CDR1 and CDR2: MNHEY and SVGAGI. The CDR3 nucleotides are TGTGCCAGCAGTTACACGACTCCCGGGACAGGGACCAATGAGCAGTTCTTC. Its protein is CASSYTTPGTGTNEQFF.

The chain has TRBV7-2 and TRBJ2-3; D is unresolved. The germline V gene has CDR1 SGHTA and CDR2 FQGNSA. The V end was cut by 1 base, the J end by 0 bases, with 8 bases between. This CDR3 is 15 amino acids long. The CDR3, as DNA: TGTGCCAGCAGCTTAGTCGTCGTTAGCACAGATACGCAGTATTTT. Protein sequence: CASSLVVVSTDTQYF.

The table lists this clonotype with a few counts. The CDR3 is CASSLRGLPDIQYF. The CDR3 DNA reads TGTGCCAGCAGTCTCAGGGGGCTACCGGACATTCAGTACTTC. The chain combines TRBV12-3 or TRBV12-4 with TRBJ2-4, with 8 bases lining up with TRBD1. There are 14 residues in the CDR3. V was clipped by 5 bases and J by 8 bases; unmatched bases: 8.

J is TRBJ2-5 and V is TRBV12-3 or TRBV12-4; D is uncertain. The CDR3 length is 16 residues. Trimming left V 4 bases short and J 3 bases short, with 18 bases between. CDR3 loop: CASSYVPTLPEETQYF. CDR3 bases: TGTGCCAGCAGTTATGTTCCGACTCTACCCGAAGAGACCCAGTACTTC.

This rearrangement joins TRBV29-1 to TRBJ2-5, with 8 bases lining up with TRBD1. The J call may be wrong; the DNA end is better matched by TRBJ2-7. The CDR3 contains 15 residues. Germline V gene sequence: CDR1 SQVTM, CDR2 ANQGSEA. The DNA for the CDR3 is TGCAGCGTTGAATTAGGGGGACAGGAGACCTACGAGCAGTACTTC. Translated, it gives CSVELGGQETYEQYF.

V is TRBV6-1 and J is TRBJ2-1; D uncertain. Trimming cost V 0 bases and J 6 bases, with 12 bases left between them. CDR3 length equals 15 residues. The germline CDR1 and CDR2 sequences are MNHNS and SASEGT. The CDR3 reads CASSEAGYLINEQFF. The CDR3 coding sequence is TGTGCCAGCAGTGAAGCGGGATACCTTATCAATGAGCAGTTCTTC.

The J gene is TRBJ2-7, the V gene TRBV20-1, with TRBD2 matching 7 bases. V shed 0 bases, J shed 2 bases, and the junction held 7 bases outside the gene matches. The CDR3 sequence is 15 residues long. Germline V gene sequence: CDR1 DFQATT, CDR2 SNEGSKA (reference sequence). CDR3 DNA: TGCAGTGCTAGAGATGACGGCGGGAGACCCTACGAGCAGTACTTC. Encoded protein: CSARDDGGRPYEQYF.

The chain recombines TRBV10-3 with TRBJ1-1; D is undetermined. Trimming left V 3 bases short and J 6 bases short, with 11 bases between. The CDR3 spans 13 residues. Germline assignment: CDR1 ENHRY and CDR2 SYGVKD. The CDR3 nucleotides are TGTGCCATCAGTGAAACTTCAGCAGCTGAAGCTTTCTTT. This gives the protein CAISETSAAEAFF.

This clonotype occurred a few times. CDR3 amino acids: CASSYGSRVSTDTQYF. In DNA, the CDR3 is TGTGCCAGCAGTTACGGCTCCAGGGTGAGCACAGATACGCAGTATTTT. The chain employs TRBV6-6 and TRBJ2-3, with D possibly TRBD1 on 5 matching bases. Trimming stripped 2 bases from V and 0 bases from J, with 12 bases between. CDR1 is MNHNY and CDR2 is SVGAGI in the germline V gene (reference sequence). The CDR3 has 16 amino acids.

The V gene is TRBV7-9, the J gene TRBJ2-1, with TRBD1 matching 7 bases. The CDR3 has 17 amino acids. Germline V CDR1 and CDR2: SEHNR, FQNEAQ (reference sequence). Trimming removed 4 bases from V and 4 bases from J; junction bases left unmatched: 13. CDR3 DNA: TGTGCCAGCAGCTCGTTGGGATTGGGACAGCTGTACAATGAGCAGTTCTTC. Residues: CASSSLGLGQLYNEQFF.

This clonotype was picked up a small number of times. The chain is built from TRBV7-2 and TRBJ1-1, with D perhaps matching TRBD1 (5 bases). The V and J ends lost 4 bases and 2 bases respectively, with 17 bases between them. Germline CDR1 and CDR2: SGHTA and FQGNSA. The CDR3 runs 16 residues. CDR3 protein: CASSSDRQSSNTEAFF. The CDR3 coding sequence is TGTGCCAGCAGCTCAGACCGACAGTCCTCTAACACTGAAGCTTTCTTT.

V is TRBV12-3 or TRBV12-4 and J is TRBJ2-4, with TRBD2 as a possible D gene (6 bases). The CDR3 spans 12 residues. Trimming took 8 bases from V and 6 from J, leaving 11 bases between them. CDR3 residues: CASLDGGNIQYF. CDR3 in DNA: TGTGCCAGCTTAGACGGGGGAAACATTCAGTACTTC.

This clonotype was counted between two and nine times. The chain employs TRBV6-1 and TRBJ1-2, with D possibly being TRBD1 (5 bases). The V gene lost 2 bases and the J gene lost 3 bases, with 7 bases spanning the gap. Germline lookup yields CDR1 MNHNS and CDR2 SASEGT. The CDR3 extends over 13 amino acids. CDR3 loop: CASSERDDYGYTF. The CDR3 DNA sequence: TGTGCCAGCAGTGAAAGGGACGACTATGGCTACACCTTC.

CDR3 sequence reads: CAISESIGVGYTF. For the CDR3, the DNA is TGTGCCATCAGTGAGTCTATCGGTGTTGGCTACACCTTC. The gene calls are TRBV10-3 and TRBJ1-2; D is unresolved. V was shortened by 0 bases and J by 7 bases, with 9 bases between the two germline ends. There are 13 residues in the CDR3. Germline V gives CDR1 ENHRY, CDR2 SYGVKD.

The J gene is TRBJ1-4, the V gene TRBV20-1; no clear D. The length of the CDR3 is 10 residues. V gave up 6 bases and J gave up 12 bases, with 11 bases separating them. The germline CDR1 and CDR2 sequences are DFQATT and SNEGSKA (reference sequence). The CDR3 loop reads CSARGEQLFF. The CDR3 coding sequence is TGCAGTGCCCGGGGAGAACAACTGTTTTTT.

The chain couples TRBV4-3 to TRBJ2-5; D not certain. The J call is doubtful: the DNA matches TRBJ2-7 better. Germline-derived CDR1 and CDR2 are LGHNA and YSLEER. This CDR3 contains 16 residues. CDR3 DNA sequence: TGCGCCAGCAGCCAAGTTCTTACACAAGGATCCTACGAGCAGTACTTC. Its translation is CASSQVLTQGSYEQYF.

As to this clonotype: An end of the junction does not agree with germline; a read error may underlie this. V gene TRBV7-2 combines with J gene TRBJ2-5; D not resolved. CDR3 size: 13 residues. Per germline, CDR1 SGHTA and CDR2 FQGNSA. The CDR3 loop reads CASSPEPEEAQYF. DNA of the CDR3: TGTGCCAGCAGCCCAGAGCCCGAAGAGGCCCAGTACTTC.